What follows are 3 T cell receptor beta chains derived from one specimen sequenced in a study of chemoradiotherapy in HPV16-positive cancers. TCRdb's copy holds only in-frame clones and misses some; the assay was immunoSEQ multiplex PCR. This sample has fewer than 6,000 clones, with about 85% found just once. Sample: tumor tissue, taken from a patient who underwent chemoradiotherapy. These receptors all come from a human donor with HPV-associated anogenital cancer.

The chain couples TRBV10-3 to TRBJ2-7; TRBD2 agrees at 14 bases. The CDR3 is made up of 16 amino acids. V shed 6 bases, J shed 0 bases, and the junction held 4 bases outside the gene matches. Germline CDR1 is ENHRY and CDR2 is SYGVKD. CDR3 DNA sequence: TGTGCCATCAGGGAGGGACTAGCGGGGGCCTCCTACGAGCAGTACTTC. Translated, it gives CAIREGLAGASYEQYF.

J is TRBJ2-1 and V is TRBV27, with D tentatively TRBD1 or TRBD2 (6 bases each). Trimming took 5 bases from V and 7 from J, leaving 18 bases between them. CDR3 length: 15 amino acids. Germline V gene lookup returns CDR1 MNHEY and CDR2 SMNVEV (reference sequence). The CDR3 here is CASSDIAAGTNEQFF. The CDR3 DNA is TGTGCCAGCAGTGATATAGCGGCCGGGACAAATGAGCAGTTCTTC.

CDR3 bases: TGTGCCAGCCTAGAGGTGGGAGCTAATGAAGCTTTCTTT. Translation gives CASLEVGANEAFF. The genes are TRBV7-2 and TRBJ1-1; no firm D call. The germline V gene encodes CDR1 SGHTA and CDR2 FQGNSA. V dropped 8 bases and J dropped 7 bases, with 17 bases sitting between them. The CDR3 has 13 amino acids.